The next 10 T cell receptor beta chains were all read from a single sample in a study of response to subunit inactivated influenza vaccine. TCRdb reprocessed the RT-PCR reads with MiXCR, giving one entry per CDR3 protein. This sample carries 150,000 or so distinct CDR3 sequences, 11% of them seen once, and the ten largest clones take 12%. The specimen comprised non-naive T cells sorted from PBMCs, sampled around seven weeks after vaccination. The receptors originated from a man aged 50-59 years who received an inactivated influenza vaccine.

This chain joins TRBV14 and TRBJ2-5; D call uncertain. CDR1 SGHDN and CDR2 FVKESK come from the germline V gene. The CDR3 has 13 amino acids. Trimming pared 4 bases from V and 5 bases from J, leaving 11 bases between. The CDR3 loop is CASSRNPGETQYF. CDR3 DNA sequence: TGTGCCAGCAGCCGCAACCCTGGGGAGACCCAGTACTTC.

In DNA, the CDR3 is TGTGCCAGCAGCCCGCTAGCGGGAGGGCCGACAGATACGCAGTATTTT. Translation gives CASSPLAGGPTDTQYF. The chain has TRBV9 and TRBJ2-3; 12 nucleotides align to TRBD2. The CDR3 contains 16 residues. V dropped 4 bases and J dropped 3; count of bases not matched to a gene: 6. The V gene's germline CDR1 is SGDLS and CDR2 YYNGEE.

V usage is TRBV11-1 and J usage is TRBJ2-2, with 13 bases aligning to TRBD2. J lost 1 base, V lost 1 base, and 3 bases had no gene match. Germline loops: CDR1 SGHAT, CDR2 FQDESV (reference sequence). CDR3 length: 18 amino acids. CDR3 protein: CASSLGLAGGQNTGELFF. In nucleotides, the CDR3 is TGTGCCAGCAGCTTAGGACTAGCGGGGGGCCAGAACACCGGGGAGCTGTTTTTT.

Written as DNA, the CDR3 is TGTGCCAGCAGCCAAGGGGGGGATCAGCCCCAGCATTTT. Translation gives CASSQGGDQPQHF. The V call is TRBV6-6, the J call TRBJ1-5; D possibly corresponds to TRBD1 (6 bases). The germline CDR1 and CDR2 sequences are MNHNY and SVGAGI (reference sequence). This CDR3 has 13 residues. The V and J ends lost 6 bases and 5 bases respectively, with 11 bases between them.

The CDR3: CASSTPRTSFATRAGSYEQYF. CDR3 in DNA: TGTGCCAGCAGCACCCCCCGGACGTCGTTCGCTACCAGGGCTGGGTCGTACGAGCAGTACTTC. The chain joins TRBV11-2 to TRBJ2-7, with D possibly being TRBD1 (5 bases). Trimming pared 5 bases from V and 4 bases from J, leaving 36 bases between. This CDR3 has 21 residues. Germline V CDR1 and CDR2: SGHAT, FQNNGV. Combining the CDR3 with reference TRBV11-2 and TRBJ2-7 gives the whole variable domain EAGVAQSPRYKIIEKRQSVAFWCNPISGHATLYWYQQILGQGPKLLIQFQNNGVVDDSQLPKDRFSAERLKGVDSTLKIQPAKLEDSAVYLCASSTPRTSFATRAGSYEQYFGPGTRLTVT.

The V gene is TRBV12-3 or TRBV12-4, the J gene TRBJ2-1; TRBD2 matches 8 bases. This CDR3 spans 15 amino acids. The V gene end was trimmed by 5 bases and the J gene end by 8 bases; junction bases not matched to a gene: 11. CDR3 DNA: TGTGCCAGCAGTCACCCGGCGGGAGGATTCTATGAGCAGTTCTTC. Its translation: CASSHPAGGFYEQFF.

The chain couples TRBV7-9 to TRBJ2-7; TRBD1 agrees at 10 bases. The trim removed 2 bases at V and 2 bases at J, leaving 3 bases unmatched. This CDR3 is 15 amino acids long. Germline V gene data show CDR1 as SEHNR and CDR2 as FQNEAQ (reference sequence). For the CDR3, the DNA is TGTGCCAGCAGCTTAAGGGACAGGGGACCCTACGAGCAGTACTTC. Residues: CASSLRDRGPYEQYF.

In this sample, this clonotype turned up many times. J is TRBJ2-7 and V is TRBV5-1; unclear D gene. The CDR3 covers 13 residues. Germline-derived CDR1 and CDR2 are SGHRS and YFSETQ. V dropped 0 bases and J dropped 2 bases, with 6 bases sitting between them. The CDR3 sequence: CASSLEGAYEQYF. The CDR3 region has the DNA TGCGCCAGCAGCTTGGAAGGAGCCTACGAGCAGTACTTC.

The sample holds a few counts of this clonotype. The gene calls are TRBV5-1 and TRBJ2-5; 10 positions agree with TRBD1. Germline CDR1 reads SGHRS; CDR2 reads YFSETQ. The CDR3 has 14 amino acids. Trimming took 0 bases from V and 5 from J; bases not matched to a gene: 1. CDR3 in DNA: TGCGCCAGCAGCTTGGGGGACAGGGGTGAGACCCAGTACTTC. This sequence encodes CASSLGDRGETQYF.

This clonotype was detected a few times. This chain uses TRBV7-2 with TRBJ2-1, with TRBD2 as a possible D gene (6 bases). This CDR3 has 15 residues. Trimming stripped 0 bases from V and 5 bases from J, with 11 bases between. CDR1 and CDR2 from the germline V gene are SGHTA and FQGNSA. CDR3 coding DNA: TGTGCCAGCAGCTTAGCCGGGGGTCGGAACAATGAGCAGTTCTTC. Its translation is CASSLAGGRNNEQFF.